This T cell receptor (beta chain) was captured by sequencing in a study of post-analysis software for immune sequencing data. This clonotype was seen a single time. The antigen is not known. Incorporated into the TCR beta cDNA libraries were unique molecular identifiers, which served to reduce PCR and sequencing biases. Via MiXCR, TCRdb re-called the PCR reads, giving one row per CDR3 protein. The sample includes 500,000 to 600,000 distinct CDR3 sequences, 44% seen only once; the top ten take 1.5% to 2%. General study points: There were roughly 5 TRBV segments more frequent in patients than controls, and TRBV5-6, TRBV5-1 and TRBV20-1 were among them.

The germline gives CDR1 DFQATT, CDR2 SNEGSKA (reference sequence). Between the trimmed V and J ends, which lost 0 bases and 8 bases, there was a span of 20 bases. The CDR3 totals 16 residues. The sequencing sample was made of blood. This TCR was sampled from a girl aged 5 to 17 with multiple sclerosis. The chain recombines TRBV20-1 with TRBJ2-1; D possibly uses TRBD1 or TRBD2 (5 bases each). The CDR3 protein is CSARDYFGGRGDEQFF. CDR3 coding DNA: TGCAGTGCTAGAGATTACTTTGGCGGGCGAGGGGATGAGCAGTTCTTC.